A selection of T cell receptor beta chains follows, all from one sample in a study of PD-1 blockade in classical Hodgkin lymphoma. Sequencing used immunoSEQ multiplex PCR; TCRdb keeps in-frame clones, though not all of them. Among tens of thousands of clones, about 71% were seen once, and the ten largest hold 3% to 4%. Sample: peripheral blood mononuclear cells (PBMCs), taken before the second cycle of nivolumab. These receptors were obtained from a human donor with classical Hodgkin lymphoma. Each CDR3 is given with its conserved first and last residue. Each record gives: clone size, D gene, J gene, V gene, CDR3 DNA, CDR3 protein. A D gene is named only where the DNA matches it firmly. Size tells how often a clone was seen (once, few, many) or the class of an expanded clone, and some rows leave it out.

clone_size: -
d_call: -
j_call: TRBJ1-6
v_call: TRBV27
cdr3_nt: TGTGCCAGCAGCCGCGAGTCCCCTACAAGCTCCTATAATTCACCCCTCCACTTT
cdr3_aa: CASSRESPTSSYNSPLHF

clone_size: -
d_call: -
j_call: TRBJ1-2
v_call: TRBV2
cdr3_nt: TGTGCCAGCAAAACAGGGACGTATGGCTACACCTTC
cdr3_aa: CASKTGTYGYTF

clone_size: -
d_call: TRBD2
j_call: TRBJ2-2
v_call: TRBV7-2
cdr3_nt: TGTGCCAGCAGTCCCCGGGGGGGGGCGATCACCGGGGAGCTGTTTTTT
cdr3_aa: CASSPRGGAITGELFF

clone_size: -
d_call: -
j_call: TRBJ1-2
v_call: TRBV5-1
cdr3_nt: TGCGCCAGCAGCGCAGGCATAGGCGACTATGGCTACACCTTC
cdr3_aa: CASSAGIGDYGYTF

clone_size: -
d_call: TRBD1
j_call: TRBJ2-7
v_call: TRBV28
cdr3_nt: TGTGCCAGCAGTTTGGACAGGGGGAACTACGAGCAGTACTTC
cdr3_aa: CASSLDRGNYEQYF

clone_size: medium-sized
d_call: -
j_call: TRBJ1-4
v_call: TRBV4-3
cdr3_nt: TGCGCCAGCAGCCAAGATGGGGCAGAGATTAATGAAAAACTGTTTTTT
cdr3_aa: CASSQDGAEINEKLFF

clone_size: -
d_call: -
j_call: TRBJ1-6
v_call: TRBV7-9
cdr3_nt: TGTGCCAGCAGCTTCGACCCTAATTCACCCCTCCACTTT
cdr3_aa: CASSFDPNSPLHF

clone_size: -
d_call: -
j_call: TRBJ2-5
v_call: TRBV4-2
cdr3_nt: TGTGCCAGCAGCCAAGGTGGCCCCTTAACGGAGACCCAGTACTTC
cdr3_aa: CASSQGGPLTETQYF

clone_size: -
d_call: -
j_call: TRBJ1-1
v_call: TRBV12-5
cdr3_nt: TGTGCTAGTGGTTTGGGGGAGGCTGAAGCTTTCTTT
cdr3_aa: CASGLGEAEAFF

clone_size: few
d_call: -
j_call: TRBJ2-7
v_call: TRBV7-2
cdr3_nt: TGTGCCAGCAGCTTATCTGGGCAGGGGACCTACGAGCAGTACTTC
cdr3_aa: CASSLSGQGTYEQYF

clone_size: -
d_call: -
j_call: TRBJ2-5
v_call: TRBV2
cdr3_nt: TGTGCCAGCAGTGACCTAGGCGCGGTCCAAGAGACCCAGTACTTC
cdr3_aa: CASSDLGAVQETQYF

clone_size: -
d_call: -
j_call: TRBJ2-2
v_call: TRBV10-3
cdr3_nt: TGTGCCATCGCGACATTGGACACCGGGGAGCTGTTTTTT
cdr3_aa: CAIATLDTGELFF

clone_size: few
d_call: TRBD1
j_call: TRBJ1-6
v_call: TRBV7-9
cdr3_nt: TGTGCCAGCAGCGCCCGGGACAGCCTCAATTCACCCCTCCACTTT
cdr3_aa: CASSARDSLNSPLHF

clone_size: -
d_call: TRBD1
j_call: TRBJ2-7
v_call: TRBV19
cdr3_nt: TGTGCCAGTACCGGACAGGGCAGGATCGAGCAGTACTTC
cdr3_aa: CASTGQGRIEQYF

clone_size: -
d_call: -
j_call: TRBJ2-4
v_call: TRBV6-5
cdr3_nt: TGTGCCAGCAGTTACGGGGGGGCGGCCAAAAACATTCAGTACTTC
cdr3_aa: CASSYGGAAKNIQYF